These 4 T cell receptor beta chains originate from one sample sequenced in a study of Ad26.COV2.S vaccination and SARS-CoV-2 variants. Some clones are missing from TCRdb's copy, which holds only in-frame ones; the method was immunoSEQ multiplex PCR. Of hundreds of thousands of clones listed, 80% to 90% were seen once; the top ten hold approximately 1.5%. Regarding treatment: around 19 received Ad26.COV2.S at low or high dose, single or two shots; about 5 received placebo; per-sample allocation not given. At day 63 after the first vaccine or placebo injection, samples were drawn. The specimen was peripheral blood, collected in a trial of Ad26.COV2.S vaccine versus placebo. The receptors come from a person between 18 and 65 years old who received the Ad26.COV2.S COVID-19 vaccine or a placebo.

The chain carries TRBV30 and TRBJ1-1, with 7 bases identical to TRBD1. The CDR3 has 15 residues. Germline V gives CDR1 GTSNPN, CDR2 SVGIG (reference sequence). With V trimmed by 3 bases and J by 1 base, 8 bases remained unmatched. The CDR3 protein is CAWRTGTLKNTEAFF. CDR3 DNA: TGTGCCTGGAGGACAGGGACCCTTAAGAACACTGAAGCTTTCTTT.

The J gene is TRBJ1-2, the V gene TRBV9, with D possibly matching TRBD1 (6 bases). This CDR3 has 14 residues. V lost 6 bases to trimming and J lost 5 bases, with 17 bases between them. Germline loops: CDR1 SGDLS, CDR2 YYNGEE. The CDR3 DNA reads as TGTGCCAGCACCTCGGGGGCGCTGGGATATGGCTACACCTTC. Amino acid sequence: CASTSGALGYGYTF.

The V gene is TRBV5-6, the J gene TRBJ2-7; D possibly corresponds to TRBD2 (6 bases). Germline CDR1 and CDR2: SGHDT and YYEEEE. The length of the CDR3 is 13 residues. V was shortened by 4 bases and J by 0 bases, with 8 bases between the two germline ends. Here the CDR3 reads CASSVDYSYEQYF. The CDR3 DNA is TGTGCCAGCAGCGTGGACTACTCCTACGAGCAGTACTTC.

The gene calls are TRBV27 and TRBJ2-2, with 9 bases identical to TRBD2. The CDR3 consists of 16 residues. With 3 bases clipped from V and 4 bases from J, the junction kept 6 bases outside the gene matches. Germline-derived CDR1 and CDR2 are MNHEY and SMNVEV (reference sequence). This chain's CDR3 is CASSLRGRVGTGELFF. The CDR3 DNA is TGTGCCAGCAGTTTGCGCGGGAGGGTCGGCACCGGGGAGCTGTTTTTT.